The rows below give T cell receptor beta chains drawn from one sample of a study of blood T cell repertoires in COVID-19. The data were produced by immunoSEQ multiplex PCR, yet TCRdb's version contains in-frame clones alone and is incomplete. The profile shows about 72,000 clones, about four fifths of them singletons. Sequenced material: peripheral blood. The receptors shown here come from a human donor in a cohort sampled during active COVID-19. Both conserved end residues are trimmed from each CDR3. The D gene is left open where the match is weak. Clone size is not always given. Where it is, it says once, few, many or a class for expanded clones.

size,D,V,CDR3
few,NA,TRBV4-1,ASSRGSMGTGELF
NA,TRBD1,TRBV11-2,ASSLDGTVIEKLF
few,TRBD1,TRBV9,ASSGEGTGKAF
NA,NA,TRBV12-3/TRBV12-4,ASRRDLGGQY
NA,TRBD2,TRBV3-1/TRBV3-2,ASSDSGGIETQY
NA,TRBD2,TRBV5-1,ASSLVLAGNTDTQY
NA,NA,TRBV6-6,ASSYSTGGLEQY
NA,TRBD1,TRBV4-1,ASSQGQGPLTNEKLF
NA,NA,TRBV7-6,ASSLDGSRADTQY
NA,NA,TRBV10-3,AIRESLAEQF